A selection of T cell receptor beta chains follows, all from one sample in a study of blood T cell repertoires in COVID-19. Sequencing used immunoSEQ multiplex PCR; TCRdb keeps in-frame clones, though not all of them. The data contain some 150,000 clones, approximately 86% of them singletons. Sequencing used peripheral blood. The receptor source for this set is a man between 70 and 80 years old with acute or convalescent COVID-19. CDR3s include the opening cysteine and the closing phenylalanine or tryptophan. The D gene is left open where the match is weak. Some rows mark clone size as missing; the rest say once, few, many or name a class of expanded clone.

-,-,TRBV15,CATRETMNTEAFF
-,TRBD2,TRBV5-1,CASSLGGRLAVTDTQYF
-,-,TRBV28,CASGTQGLNTEAFF
-,TRBD1,TRBV7-2,CASSFRQGANYGYTF
-,TRBD2,TRBV4-1,CASSPLAREGADTQYF
-,-,TRBV5-4,CASSERVSYEQYF
-,-,TRBV4-2,CASKSRGNSYNEQFF
-,-,TRBV7-9,CASSSSVSHPTYEQYF
-,-,TRBV19,CASSIQGLETQYF
-,-,TRBV9,CASSLLTGNYGYTF
-,-,TRBV30,CAWDQDATNEKLFF
-,TRBD1,TRBV15,CATSRNRGLANEKLFF
-,TRBD1,TRBV24-1,CATSDSGTGWLRDEQFF
-,-,TRBV20-1,CSASTLQSDSRAYNEQFF
once,-,TRBV19,CASSITGGAFF
-,-,TRBV5-6,CASSGQVEIF
-,TRBD1,TRBV28,CASSSLRGRLAYGYTF
-,TRBD2,TRBV30,CAWSGRLAGRWEQYF
-,TRBD2,TRBV10-3,CATGPGLAGPSSSYNEQFF
-,-,TRBV30,CAWSALDSPNTEAFF